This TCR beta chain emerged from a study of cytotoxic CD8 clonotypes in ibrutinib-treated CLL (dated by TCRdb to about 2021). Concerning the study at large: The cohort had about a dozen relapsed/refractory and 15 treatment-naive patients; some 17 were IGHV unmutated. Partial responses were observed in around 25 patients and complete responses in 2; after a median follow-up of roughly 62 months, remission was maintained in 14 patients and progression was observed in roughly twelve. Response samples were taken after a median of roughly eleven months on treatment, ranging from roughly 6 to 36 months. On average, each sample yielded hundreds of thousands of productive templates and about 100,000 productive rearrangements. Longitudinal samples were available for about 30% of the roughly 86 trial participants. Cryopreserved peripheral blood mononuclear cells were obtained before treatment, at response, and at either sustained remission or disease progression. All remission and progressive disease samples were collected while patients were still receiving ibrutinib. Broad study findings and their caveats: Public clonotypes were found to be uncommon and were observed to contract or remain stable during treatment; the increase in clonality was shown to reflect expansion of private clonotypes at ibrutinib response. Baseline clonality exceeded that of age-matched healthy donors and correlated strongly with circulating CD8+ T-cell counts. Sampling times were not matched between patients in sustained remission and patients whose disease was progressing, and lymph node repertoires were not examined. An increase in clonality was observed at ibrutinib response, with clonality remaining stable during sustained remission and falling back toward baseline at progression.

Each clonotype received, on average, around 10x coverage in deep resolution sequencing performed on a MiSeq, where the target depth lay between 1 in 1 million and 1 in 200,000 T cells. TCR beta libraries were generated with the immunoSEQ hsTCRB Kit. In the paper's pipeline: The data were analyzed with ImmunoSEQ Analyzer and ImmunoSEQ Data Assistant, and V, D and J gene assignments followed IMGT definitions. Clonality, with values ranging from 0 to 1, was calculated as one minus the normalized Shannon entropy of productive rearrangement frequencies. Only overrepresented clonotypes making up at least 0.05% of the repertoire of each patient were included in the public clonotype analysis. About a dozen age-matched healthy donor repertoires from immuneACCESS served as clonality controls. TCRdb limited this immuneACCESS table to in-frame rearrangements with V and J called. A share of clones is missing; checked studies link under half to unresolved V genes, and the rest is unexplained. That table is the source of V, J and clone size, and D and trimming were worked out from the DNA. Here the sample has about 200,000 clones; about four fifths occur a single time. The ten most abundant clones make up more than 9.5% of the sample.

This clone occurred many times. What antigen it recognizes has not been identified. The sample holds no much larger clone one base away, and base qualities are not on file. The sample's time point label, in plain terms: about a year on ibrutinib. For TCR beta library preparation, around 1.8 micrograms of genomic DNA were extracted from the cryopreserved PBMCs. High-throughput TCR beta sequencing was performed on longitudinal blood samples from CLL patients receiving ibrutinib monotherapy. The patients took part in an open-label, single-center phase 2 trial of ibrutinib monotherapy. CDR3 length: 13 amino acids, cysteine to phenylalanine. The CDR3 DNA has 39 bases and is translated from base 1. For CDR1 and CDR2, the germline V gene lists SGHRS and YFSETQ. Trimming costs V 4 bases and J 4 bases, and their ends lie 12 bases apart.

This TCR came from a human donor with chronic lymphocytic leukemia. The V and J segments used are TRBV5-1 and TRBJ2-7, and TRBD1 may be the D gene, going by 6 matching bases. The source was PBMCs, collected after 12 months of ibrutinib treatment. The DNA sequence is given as TGCGCCAGCAGCGCGTCGGACAGTTACGAGCAGTACTTC. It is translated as CASSASDSYEQYF. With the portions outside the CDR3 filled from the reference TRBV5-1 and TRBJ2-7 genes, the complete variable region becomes KAGVTQTPRYLIKTRGQQVTLSCSPISGHRSVSWYQQTPGQGLQFLFEYFSETQRNKGNFPGRFSGRQFSNSRSEMNVSTLELGDSALYLCASSASDSYEQYFGPGTRLTVT.